One TCR beta chain is described in this entry. This sample is drawn from a study of blood T cell repertoires in COVID-19. For the study at large: Samples of COVID-19 (acute and convalescent) were obtained from the United States, Italy and Spain. Sources were T cells, B-cell-depleted T cells, or PBMCs; the material itself was cDNA or gDNA.

In the original processing: Amplification with reference gene primers provided the estimates of nucleated cell counts. Only in-frame clones appear in the TCRdb table, and some are missing; sequencing was by immunoSEQ multiplex PCR. V, J and clone size reflect that table, while D and trimming were determined from the DNA. The repertoire holds around 450,000 clones, with 75% to 90% as singletons. This CDR3 comprises 14 residues. The germline V gene has CDR1 SGHTA and CDR2 FQGNSA. J was trimmed by 7 bases and V by 2 bases; bases with no gene match: 6. This receptor was obtained from a woman aged 30 to 39 with acute or convalescent COVID-19. What was sequenced was peripheral blood. The chain employs TRBV7-2 and TRBJ2-7, with 9 bases fitting TRBD1. The CDR3 protein is CASSLRQGVWEQYF. The CDR3 DNA follows: TGTGCCAGCAGCTTAAGACAGGGGGTGTGGGAGCAGTACTTC.